A single sample is the source of the 27 T cell receptor beta chains below, sequenced in a study of blood T cell repertoires in COVID-19. Only in-frame clones appear in the TCRdb table, and some are missing; sequencing was by immunoSEQ multiplex PCR. Of approximately 84,000 clones in the sample, about 83% are singletons; the top ten hold 25% to 35%. Sequenced: peripheral blood. These receptors all come from a woman aged 80 or over with acute or convalescent COVID-19.

The genes are TRBV7-2 and TRBJ1-1, with a possible D match to TRBD1 (5 bases). The V and J ends lost 3 bases and 6 bases respectively, with 23 bases between them. The CDR3 runs 17 residues. Germline V lookup: CDR1 SGHTA, CDR2 FQGNSA. DNA for the CDR3: TGTGCCAGCAGCTTGGATTTTCGGGGGAACGATAAGGCTGAAGCTTTCTTT. Translation gives CASSLDFRGNDKAEAFF. The full variable domain, in which reference TRBV7-2 and TRBJ1-1 provide the parts outside the CDR3, is GAGVSQSPSNKVTEKGKDVELRCDPISGHTALYWYRQSLGQGLEFLIYFQGNSAPDKSGLPSDRFSAERTGGSVSTLTIQRTQQEDSAVYLCASSLDFRGNDKAEAFFGQGTRLTVV.

This rearrangement joins TRBV27 to TRBJ1-2; no firm D call. The germline CDR1 and CDR2 sequences are MNHEY and SMNVEV (reference sequence). CDR3 length: 12 residues. The V gene lost 8 bases and the J gene lost 4 bases, with 11 bases spanning the gap. Here the CDR3 reads CASGVLGYGYTF. The CDR3 coding sequence is TGTGCCAGCGGAGTTCTGGGCTATGGCTACACCTTC.

The chain combines TRBV24-1 with TRBJ2-3; possible D gene TRBD2, 6 bases. Germline loops: CDR1 KGHDR, CDR2 SFDVKD. V dropped 9 bases and J dropped 5 bases, with 17 bases sitting between them. This CDR3 has 14 amino acids. This CDR3 is CATGLGGGKDTQYF. CDR3 in DNA: TGTGCCACCGGACTTGGAGGAGGGAAAGATACGCAGTATTTT.

This chain joins TRBV28 and TRBJ2-2; D may be TRBD2 (6 bases). Trimming left V 7 bases short and J 6 bases short, with 18 bases between. In germline, CDR1 is MDHEN, CDR2 SYDVKM. This CDR3 is 15 amino acids long. CDR3 DNA sequence: TGTGCCAGCACTTTGGGGGGAGAGGTAGCCGGGGAGCTGTTTTTT. Residues: CASTLGGEVAGELFF.

This clone has only one observation. J is TRBJ2-3 and V is TRBV3-1 (or the pseudogene TRBV3-2); D unclear. Germline loops: CDR1 LGHDT, CDR2 YNNKEL (reference sequence). V was cut by 6 bases and J by 1 base, with 8 bases left in between. The CDR3 length is 13 residues. The CDR3 region is CASSHGRTDTQYF. The DNA of the CDR3 is TGTGCCAGCAGTCACGGTCGCACAGATACGCAGTATTTT.

V gene TRBV5-4 combines with J gene TRBJ2-2, with a possible D match to TRBD1 (6 bases). The V gene's germline CDR1 is SGHNT and CDR2 YYREEE (reference sequence). Trimming took 4 bases from V and 4 from J, leaving 17 bases between them. The CDR3 spans 16 residues. In DNA, the CDR3 is TGTGCCAGCAGCGTCGGGACAAGTAAGGGCACCGGGGAGCTGTTTTTT. Amino acids: CASSVGTSKGTGELFF.

This chain connects TRBV19 to TRBJ1-2; 9 positions agree with TRBD1. Germline values: CDR1 LNHDA, CDR2 SQIVND (reference sequence). The V gene end was trimmed by 5 bases and the J gene end by 1 base; junction bases not matched to a gene: 14. The CDR3 extends over 18 amino acids. The CDR3 DNA follows: TGTGCCAGTAGTTCCTACACCGGGACAGGGACCTTTAACTATGGCTACACCTTC. As protein: CASSSYTGTGTFNYGYTF.

The V gene is TRBV9, the J gene TRBJ2-7; 9 positions agree with TRBD2. Per the germline V gene, CDR1 is SGDLS and CDR2 is YYNGEE. CDR3 length equals 14 residues. The V and J ends lost 3 bases and 6 bases, in that order; junction bases with no gene match: 7. The CDR3 nucleotides read TGTGCCAGCAGCGAGGGGGGGACTAGCCTCGAGCAGTACTTC. Translation gives CASSEGGTSLEQYF.

As for this clone: The sample contains more than one DNA sequence encoding this CDR3. The rearrangement joins TRBV7-9 to TRBJ1-4, with D possibly matching TRBD1 (6 bases). The CDR3 loop spans 14 amino acids. In germline, CDR1 is SEHNR, CDR2 FQNEAQ (reference sequence). The V and J ends lost 1 base and 5 bases respectively, with 8 bases between them. The CDR3 reads CASSLGTANEKLFF. In DNA, the CDR3 is TGTGCCAGCAGCTTAGGGACAGCCAATGAAAAACTGTTTTTT.

V and J are TRBV12-3 or TRBV12-4 and TRBJ2-1; D is possibly TRBD2 (5 bases). Deletions cut 6 bases from V and 7 bases from J, with 13 bases between. The CDR3 sequence is 13 residues long. The CDR3 sequence: CASSPDRLNEQFF. CDR3 in DNA: TGTGCCAGCAGCCCTGATAGACTAAATGAGCAGTTCTTC.

This clone was recorded a few times. CDR3: CASGVGTGSQPQHF. The CDR3 region has the DNA TGTGCCAGCGGGGTCGGGACAGGGTCTCAGCCCCAGCATTTT. The rearrangement uses TRBV7-2 and TRBJ1-5, with 9 bases aligning to TRBD1. CDR3 length: 14 residues. Germline V gene sequence: CDR1 SGHTA, CDR2 FQGNSA. Trimming cost V 8 bases and J 6 bases; bases outside gene matches: 8.

This clone was seen only a few times. V gene TRBV11-2 combines with J gene TRBJ1-6; D is perhaps TRBD1 (5 bases). The ends were cut back, 1 base at V and 3 bases at J, with 7 bases in the middle. The CDR3 length is 15 residues. Germline values: CDR1 SGHAT, CDR2 FQNNGV. The CDR3 DNA reads TGTGCCAGCAGCTTAGCCAGGGACTATAATTCACCCCTCCACTTT. Its protein product is CASSLARDYNSPLHF.

This chain uses TRBV5-1 with TRBJ1-1; 9 bases are a match to TRBD1. V shed 4 bases, J shed 6 bases, and the junction held 7 bases outside the gene matches. The germline V gene encodes CDR1 SGHRS and CDR2 YFSETQ. This CDR3 is 14 amino acids long. The CDR3 sequence: CASSPGQGGAEAFF. The DNA of the CDR3 is TGCGCCAGCAGCCCGGGACAGGGAGGGGCTGAAGCTTTCTTT.

This rearrangement joins TRBV28 to TRBJ2-7, with 7 bases aligning to TRBD2. The CDR3 extends over 14 amino acids. V shed 4 bases and J 0 bases; nucleotides not matched to a gene: 3. The germline CDR1 and CDR2 sequences are MDHEN and SYDVKM. CDR3 coding DNA: TGTGCCAGCAGTTGGGCGGGGGTCTCCTACGAGCAGTACTTC. It translates to CASSWAGVSYEQYF.

This chain uses TRBV7-8 with TRBJ2-2, with 8 bases identical to TRBD2. Germline V gene data show CDR1 as SGHVS and CDR2 as FQNEAQ. This CDR3 spans 15 amino acids. The trim removed 6 bases at V and 1 base at J, leaving 4 bases unmatched. The DNA for the CDR3 is TGTGCCAGCAGACAGCGGGAGAGGAACACCGGGGAGCTGTTTTTT. It encodes CASRQRERNTGELFF.

The chain uses TRBV18 and TRBJ2-5; D perhaps matches TRBD1 (6 bases). The V gene lost 6 bases and the J gene lost 2 bases, with 10 bases spanning the gap. The CDR3 is 13 residues long. Germline loops: CDR1 KGHSH, CDR2 LQKENI. CDR3 loop: CASSGQGQETQYF. The CDR3 DNA sequence: TGTGCCAGCTCGGGGCAGGGGCAAGAGACCCAGTACTTC.

This chain joins TRBV3-1 (or the pseudogene TRBV3-2) and TRBJ2-1; D might be TRBD2 (5 bases). V lost 0 bases, J lost 10 bases, and 13 bases lay in between. This CDR3 has 14 amino acids. Germline V gives CDR1 LGHDT, CDR2 YNNKEL (reference sequence). The CDR3: CASSQEGKGGEQFF. In DNA form, the CDR3 reads TGTGCCAGCAGCCAAGAGGGGAAAGGAGGAGAGCAGTTCTTC.

This clone is a singleton in its sample. The chain has TRBV3-1 (or the pseudogene TRBV3-2) and TRBJ2-3, with 10 bases aligning to TRBD1. The ends lost 2 bases at V and 1 base at J; junction bases unmatched: 3. This CDR3 has 16 amino acids. CDR1 is LGHDT, CDR2 YNNKEL, per germline (reference sequence). The CDR3 DNA is TGTGCCAGCAGCCAATCCGGGACAGGGGGCACAGATACGCAGTATTTT. It yields the protein CASSQSGTGGTDTQYF.

This clone was seen a single time. The gene calls are TRBV19 and TRBJ2-7, with 7 bases matching TRBD1. Germline CDR1 LNHDA, CDR2 SQIVND (reference sequence). The ends lost 8 bases at V and 3 bases at J; junction bases unmatched: 10. The length of the CDR3 is 14 residues. This chain's CDR3 is CASRRQGDNYEQYF. The DNA of the CDR3 is TGTGCCAGTCGGAGACAGGGCGACAACTACGAGCAGTACTTC.

The rearrangement joins TRBV27 to TRBJ2-2, with 16 positions matching TRBD2. V trimming: 5 bases; J trimming: 7 bases; junction bases outside the gene matches: 10. The CDR3 runs 18 residues. Germline assignment: CDR1 MNHEY and CDR2 SMNVEV (reference sequence). CDR3 residues: CASSPGTSGRAKSGELFF. The CDR3 nucleotides are TGTGCCAGCAGTCCTGGGACTAGCGGGAGGGCCAAGAGCGGGGAGCTGTTTTTT.

The chain is built from TRBV9 and TRBJ1-2; 7 bases match TRBD1. Germline V gene lookup returns CDR1 SGDLS and CDR2 YYNGEE. This CDR3 spans 14 amino acids. V was clipped by 0 bases and J by 5 bases; unmatched bases: 4. CDR3 protein: CASSVGSGGYGYTF. CDR3 nucleotides: TGTGCCAGCAGCGTAGGGTCAGGGGGATATGGCTACACCTTC.

The chain has TRBV15 and TRBJ2-5, with 9 bases fitting TRBD1. Trimming removed 5 bases from V and 4 bases from J; junction bases left unmatched: 11. The CDR3 contains 16 residues. CDR1 is LNHNV and CDR2 is YYDKDF in the germline V gene (reference sequence). The CDR3 loop reads CATSASGTGMGETQYF. For the CDR3, the DNA is TGTGCCACCAGCGCCTCCGGGACAGGGATGGGAGAGACCCAGTACTTC. Full variable domain (rest looked up from reference TRBV15 and TRBJ2-5): DAMVIQNPRYQVTQFGKPVTLSCSQTLNHNVMYWYQQKSSQAPKLLFHYYDKDFNNEADTPDNFQSRRPNTSFCFLDIRSPGLGDTAMYLCATSASGTGMGETQYFGPGTRLLVL.

This clone was counted only a few times. A read error may produce the germline difference seen at one junction end. The V and J genes are TRBV2 and TRBJ2-1, with 8 bases lining up with TRBD2. The CDR3 has 13 residues. Per the germline V gene, CDR1 is SNHLY and CDR2 is FYNNEI. The CDR3 loop is CASSEREASSRIF. In DNA form, the CDR3 reads TGTGCCAGCAGTGAGCGGGAGGCATCTTCGCGTATCTTC.

This clone was seen just once. This chain uses TRBV11-3 with TRBJ2-7, with D perhaps TRBD2 (5 bases). The length of the CDR3 is 13 residues. Trimming stripped 5 bases from V and 7 bases from J, with 15 bases between. CDR1 and CDR2 (germline): SGHNT, YENEEA. CDR3 region: CASSVTGSGEQYF. Written as DNA, the CDR3 is TGTGCCAGCAGCGTTACCGGGTCGGGAGAGCAGTACTTC.

This chain uses TRBV7-8 with TRBJ2-1, with 8 bases fitting TRBD2. This CDR3 region has 15 residues. CDR1 and CDR2 from the germline V gene are SGHVS and FQNEAQ. Trimming took 2 bases from V and 6 from J; bases not matched to a gene: 6. In nucleotides, the CDR3 is TGTGCCAGCAGCTTAAATATGGGACTAGGCAATGAGCAGTTCTTC. Translating gives CASSLNMGLGNEQFF.

V gene TRBV7-8 combines with J gene TRBJ1-1; TRBD1 agrees at 9 bases. CDR3 length: 13 residues. Unmatched junction bases numbered 4, after V lost 3 bases and J lost 8 bases. Germline CDR1 and CDR2: SGHVS and FQNEAQ. The CDR3 loop reads CASSFGTGLEAFF. In nucleotides, the CDR3 is TGTGCCAGCAGCTTCGGGACAGGGTTGGAAGCTTTCTTT.

The chain recombines TRBV29-1 with TRBJ1-5; D gene ambiguous. This CDR3 has 14 residues. The germline gives CDR1 SQVTM, CDR2 ANQGSEA. Trimming cost V 4 bases and J 1 base, with 11 bases left between them. CDR3 in amino acids: CSVGPSGSNQPQHF. The CDR3 coding sequence is TGCAGCGTTGGGCCGAGCGGAAGCAATCAGCCCCAGCATTTT.